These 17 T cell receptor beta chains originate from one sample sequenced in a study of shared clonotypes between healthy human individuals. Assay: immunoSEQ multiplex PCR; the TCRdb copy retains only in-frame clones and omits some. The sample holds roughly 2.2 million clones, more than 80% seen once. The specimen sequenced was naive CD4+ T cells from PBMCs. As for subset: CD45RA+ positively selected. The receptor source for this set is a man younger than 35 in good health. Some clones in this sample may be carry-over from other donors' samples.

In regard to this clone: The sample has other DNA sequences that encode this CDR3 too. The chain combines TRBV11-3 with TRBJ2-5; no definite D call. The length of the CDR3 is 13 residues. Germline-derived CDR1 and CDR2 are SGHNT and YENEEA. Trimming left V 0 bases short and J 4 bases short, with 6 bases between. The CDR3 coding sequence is TGTGCCAGCAGCTTAGAGGGCGGAGAGACCCAGTACTTC. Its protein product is CASSLEGGETQYF.

The CDR3 DNA reads TGCGCCAGCAGTGACTGGGTAGCGGGGGCGGATGAGCAGTTCTTC. Translated, it gives CASSDWVAGADEQFF. The chain couples TRBV10-2 to TRBJ2-1; 9 bases are a match to TRBD2. V was pared by 3 bases and J by 8 bases, with 8 bases of the junction left unmatched. CDR3 length: 15 amino acids. The germline V gene encodes CDR1 WSHSY and CDR2 SAAADI.

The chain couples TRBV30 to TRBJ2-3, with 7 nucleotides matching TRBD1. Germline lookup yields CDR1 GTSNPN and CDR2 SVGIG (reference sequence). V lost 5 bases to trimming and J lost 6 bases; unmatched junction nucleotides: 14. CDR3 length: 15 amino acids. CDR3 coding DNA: TGTGCCTGGGGGAAAACCGGGACACAGGGGGATACGCAGTATTTT. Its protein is CAWGKTGTQGDTQYF. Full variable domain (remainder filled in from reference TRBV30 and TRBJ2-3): SQTIHQWPATLVQPVGSPLSLECTVEGTSNPNLYWYRQAAGRGLQLLFYSVGIGQISSEVPQNLSASRPQDRQFILSSKKLLLSDSGFYLCAWGKTGTQGDTQYFGPGTRLTVL.

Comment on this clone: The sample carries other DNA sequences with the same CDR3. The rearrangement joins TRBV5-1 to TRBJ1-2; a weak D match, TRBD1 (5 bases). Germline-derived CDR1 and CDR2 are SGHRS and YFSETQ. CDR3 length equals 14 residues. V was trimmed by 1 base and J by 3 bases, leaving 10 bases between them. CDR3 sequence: CASSLSAGDYGYTF. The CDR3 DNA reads TGCGCCAGCAGCTTGTCGGCGGGGGACTATGGCTACACCTTC. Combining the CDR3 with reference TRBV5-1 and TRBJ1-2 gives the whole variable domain KAGVTQTPRYLIKTRGQQVTLSCSPISGHRSVSWYQQTPGQGLQFLFEYFSETQRNKGNFPGRFSGRQFSNSRSEMNVSTLELGDSALYLCASSLSAGDYGYTFGSGTRLTVV.

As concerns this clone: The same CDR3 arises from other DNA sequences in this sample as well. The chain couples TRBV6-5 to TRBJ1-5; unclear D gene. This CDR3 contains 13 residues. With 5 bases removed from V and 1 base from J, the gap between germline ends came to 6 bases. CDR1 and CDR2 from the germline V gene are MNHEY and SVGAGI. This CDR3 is CASSRTSNQPQHF. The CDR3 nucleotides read TGTGCCAGCAGTAGAACAAGCAATCAGCCCCAGCATTTT.

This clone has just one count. In nucleotides, the CDR3 is TGTGCCAGCATGAGGACAGGGGGCACCGGGGAGCTGTTTTTT. Its translation: CASMRTGGTGELFF. V gene TRBV6-5 combines with J gene TRBJ2-2, with TRBD1 identical over 10 bases. J lost 4 bases, V lost 7 bases, and 3 bases had no gene match. The length of the CDR3 is 14 residues. Germline CDR1 reads MNHEY; CDR2 reads SVGAGI.

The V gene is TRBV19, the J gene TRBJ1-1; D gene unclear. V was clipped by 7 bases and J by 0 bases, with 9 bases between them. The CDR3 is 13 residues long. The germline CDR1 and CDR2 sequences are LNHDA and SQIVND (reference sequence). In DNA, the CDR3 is TGTGCCAGTACTTCCTGGGTGAACACTGAAGCTTTCTTT. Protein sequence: CASTSWVNTEAFF.

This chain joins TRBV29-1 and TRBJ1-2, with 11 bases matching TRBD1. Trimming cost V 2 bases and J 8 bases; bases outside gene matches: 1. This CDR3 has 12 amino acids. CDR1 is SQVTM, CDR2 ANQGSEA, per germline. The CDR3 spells CSVEWTGGGYTF. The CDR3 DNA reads TGCAGCGTTGAATGGACAGGGGGCGGCTACACCTTC.

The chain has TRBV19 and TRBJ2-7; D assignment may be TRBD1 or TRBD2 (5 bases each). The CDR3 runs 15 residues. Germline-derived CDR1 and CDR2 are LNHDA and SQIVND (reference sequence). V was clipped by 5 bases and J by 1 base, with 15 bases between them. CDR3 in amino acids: CASSPITGTSYEQYF. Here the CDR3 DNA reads TGTGCCAGTAGTCCCATAACTGGGACGTCCTACGAGCAGTACTTC.

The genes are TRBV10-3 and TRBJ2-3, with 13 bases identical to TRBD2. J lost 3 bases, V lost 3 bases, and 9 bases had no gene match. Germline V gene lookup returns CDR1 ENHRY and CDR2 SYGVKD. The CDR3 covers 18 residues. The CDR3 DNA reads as TGTGCCATCAGTGATCACCTAGGGACTAGCGGGGAAACAGATACGCAGTATTTT. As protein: CAISDHLGTSGETDTQYF.

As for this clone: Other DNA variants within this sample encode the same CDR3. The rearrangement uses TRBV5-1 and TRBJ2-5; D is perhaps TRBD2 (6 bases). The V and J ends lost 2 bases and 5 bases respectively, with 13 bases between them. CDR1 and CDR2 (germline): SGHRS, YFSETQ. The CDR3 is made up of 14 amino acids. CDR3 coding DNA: TGCGCCAGCAGCTTTAGCGGAGGAGGGGAGACCCAGTACTTC. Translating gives CASSFSGGGETQYF.

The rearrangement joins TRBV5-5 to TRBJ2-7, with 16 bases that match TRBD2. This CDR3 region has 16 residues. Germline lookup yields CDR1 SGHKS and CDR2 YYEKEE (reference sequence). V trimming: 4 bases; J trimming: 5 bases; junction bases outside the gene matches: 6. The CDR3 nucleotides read TGTGCCAGCAGCCCGGTCGGGACTAGCGGGAGGGACGAGCAGTACTTC. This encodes CASSPVGTSGRDEQYF.

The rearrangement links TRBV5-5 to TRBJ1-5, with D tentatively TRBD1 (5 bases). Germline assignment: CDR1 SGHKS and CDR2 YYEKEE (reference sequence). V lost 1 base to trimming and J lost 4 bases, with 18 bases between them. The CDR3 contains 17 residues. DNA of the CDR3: TGTGCCAGCAGCTTGTTCGTCTTTGACAGTTTTAATCAGCCCCAGCATTTT. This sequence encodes CASSLFVFDSFNQPQHF.

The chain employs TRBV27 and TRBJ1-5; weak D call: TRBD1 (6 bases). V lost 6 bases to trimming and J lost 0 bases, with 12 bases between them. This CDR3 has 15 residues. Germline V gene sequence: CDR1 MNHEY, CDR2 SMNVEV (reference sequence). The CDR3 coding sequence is TGTGCCAGCAGCTTAAGACAGGCTAGCAATCAGCCCCAGCATTTT. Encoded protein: CASSLRQASNQPQHF.

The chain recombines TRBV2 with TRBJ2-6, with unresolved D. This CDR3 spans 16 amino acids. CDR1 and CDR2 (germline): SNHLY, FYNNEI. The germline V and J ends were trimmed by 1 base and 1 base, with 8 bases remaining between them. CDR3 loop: CASSEVSVSGANVLTF. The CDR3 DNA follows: TGTGCCAGCAGTGAAGTATCAGTTTCTGGGGCCAACGTCCTGACTTTC.

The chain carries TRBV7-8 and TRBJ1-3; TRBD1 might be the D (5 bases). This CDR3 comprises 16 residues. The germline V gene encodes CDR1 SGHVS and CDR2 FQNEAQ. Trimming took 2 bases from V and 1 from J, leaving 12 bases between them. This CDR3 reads CASSLSIPGSGNTIYF. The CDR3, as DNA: TGTGCCAGCAGCTTAAGTATCCCAGGGTCTGGAAACACCATATATTTT.

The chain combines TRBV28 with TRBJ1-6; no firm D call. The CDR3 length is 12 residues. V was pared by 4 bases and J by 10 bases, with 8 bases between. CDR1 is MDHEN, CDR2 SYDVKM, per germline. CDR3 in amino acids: CASSSPRSPLHF. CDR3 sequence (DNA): TGTGCCAGCAGTTCCCCCCGCTCACCCCTCCACTTT.